The 11 T cell receptor beta chains listed next were all sequenced from one sample in a study of T cell responses to AZD1222 COVID-19 vaccine. Repertoires were generated with immunoSEQ multiplex PCR, while TCRdb's copy carries only in-frame clones and drops some. This table holds tens of thousands of clones, around 84% found once. The sample was peripheral blood, taken on day 0 of AZD1222 vaccination. Source of these receptors: an adult in good health.

This clone was seen a single time. This chain joins TRBV5-8 and TRBJ1-1, with D possibly being TRBD1 (6 bases). Trimming stripped 0 bases from V and 10 bases from J, with 7 bases between. CDR3 length: 11 amino acids. The germline V gene has CDR1 SGHTS and CDR2 YDEGEE. This CDR3 reads CASSLGGRAFF. Written as DNA, the CDR3 is TGTGCCAGCAGCTTGGGGGGGCGAGCTTTCTTT.

The V gene is TRBV11-2, the J gene TRBJ1-1, with D hard to call. The length of the CDR3 is 13 residues. Deletions cut 3 bases from V and 1 base from J, with 6 bases between. The germline V gene has CDR1 SGHAT and CDR2 FQNNGV. In DNA, the CDR3 is TGTGCCAGCAGCTTCGGCAGGAACACTGAAGCTTTCTTT. Its protein product is CASSFGRNTEAFF.

A few counts support this clone. The chain recombines TRBV18 with TRBJ2-7, with 7 bases lining up with TRBD1. The V gene's germline CDR1 is KGHSH and CDR2 LQKENI. V shed 3 bases, J shed 1 base, and the junction held 3 bases outside the gene matches. The CDR3 loop spans 14 amino acids. The CDR3 sequence: CASSPRTGSYEQYF. The CDR3 DNA follows: TGTGCCAGCTCACCCCGGACAGGTTCCTACGAGCAGTACTTC.

The genes are TRBV5-1 and TRBJ2-7; 8 bases align to TRBD1. Germline CDR1 is SGHRS and CDR2 is YFSETQ. This CDR3 is 14 amino acids long. Trimming took 2 bases from V and 3 from J; bases not matched to a gene: 4. The chain's CDR3 is CASSFGQGDYEQYF. The DNA for the CDR3 is TGCGCCAGCAGCTTCGGACAGGGTGACTACGAGCAGTACTTC. Based on the CDR3 plus reference TRBV5-1 and TRBJ2-7, the full variable domain is KAGVTQTPRYLIKTRGQQVTLSCSPISGHRSVSWYQQTPGQGLQFLFEYFSETQRNKGNFPGRFSGRQFSNSRSEMNVSTLELGDSALYLCASSFGQGDYEQYFGPGTRLTVT.

This clone has just a few counts. The gene calls are TRBV6-6 and TRBJ2-2, with 7 bases fitting TRBD1. J gave up 5 bases and V 11 bases, and 5 bases lay outside the gene matches. CDR1 is MNHNY and CDR2 is SVGAGI in the germline V gene (reference sequence). CDR3 size: 12 residues. This CDR3 is CAEGARTGELFF. In nucleotides, the CDR3 is TGTGCCGAGGGGGCAAGGACCGGGGAGCTGTTTTTT.

In this sample, this clone turned up a few times. V is TRBV3-1 (or the pseudogene TRBV3-2) and J is TRBJ1-2; D is undetermined. The CDR3 loop spans 11 amino acids. Germline-derived CDR1 and CDR2 are LGHDT and YNNKEL (reference sequence). Trimming removed 0 bases from V and 8 bases from J, with 4 bases in between. CDR3 protein: CASSQERGYTF. Here the CDR3 DNA reads TGTGCCAGCAGCCAAGAGAGGGGCTACACCTTC.

This chain uses TRBV10-3 with TRBJ1-5; TRBD1 matches at 9 bases. V lost 3 bases to trimming and J lost 4 bases; unmatched junction nucleotides: 4. This CDR3 is 15 amino acids long. Per the germline V gene, CDR1 is ENHRY and CDR2 is SYGVKD. The CDR3 spells CAISDGDRGNQPQHF. For the CDR3, the DNA is TGTGCCATCAGTGATGGAGACAGGGGGAATCAGCCCCAGCATTTT.

The chain joins TRBV6-1 to TRBJ1-5, with D tentatively TRBD1 (6 bases). Trimming removed 2 bases at V and 2 bases at J, with 10 bases between. Per the germline V gene, CDR1 is MNHNS and CDR2 is SASEGT. The CDR3 totals 15 residues. The CDR3 spells CASSETPGGNQPQHF. Here the CDR3 DNA reads TGTGCCAGCAGTGAAACCCCAGGGGGCAATCAGCCCCAGCATTTT.

J is TRBJ1-4 and V is TRBV6-4; D possibly corresponds to TRBD1 (5 bases). Trimming shortened V by 6 bases and J by 8 bases, and 13 bases separated the two germline ends. CDR1 is MRHNA and CDR2 is SNTAGT in the germline V gene. The CDR3 has 13 residues. The chain's CDR3 is CASRKDTSEKLFF. As DNA, the CDR3 is TGTGCCAGCAGGAAGGACACTTCCGAAAAACTGTTTTTT.

This clone has a handful of counts. The chain combines TRBV4-1 with TRBJ1-2; TRBD1 matches 12 bases. CDR1 is MGHRA, CDR2 YSYEKL, per germline. The CDR3 is 15 residues long. J was trimmed by 10 bases and V by 0 bases; bases with no gene match: 6. The CDR3 sequence: CASSQDRDRGRIYTF. The CDR3 DNA is TGCGCCAGCAGCCAAGACCGGGACAGGGGGCGAATCTACACCTTC.

The chain employs TRBV28 and TRBJ2-7; no clear D. Germline loops: CDR1 MDHEN, CDR2 SYDVKM. Deletions cut 6 bases from V and 5 bases from J, with 5 bases between. This CDR3 contains 10 residues. The chain's CDR3 is CASSGNEQYF. For the CDR3, the DNA is TGTGCCAGCAGCGGTAACGAGCAGTACTTC.